This T cell receptor beta chain was obtained from a study of cytomegalovirus exposure and HLA in healthy donors. This clone was detected once. PCR involved 60 Vbeta and 13 Jbeta primers. TCRdb's table, derived via immunoSEQ multiplex PCR, lists solely in-frame clones and lacks some. The table records about 100,000 clones, 81% of them present only once. The V segment lost 8 bases and the J segment 5 bases; nucleotides outside the gene matches: 19. The CDR3 has 19 residues. Germline CDR1 ENHRY, CDR2 SYGVKD. The sequence was collected from a woman in her 70s in good health and CMV-seropositive. The sample comprised PBMCs. J is TRBJ2-2 and V is TRBV10-3; 11 bases line up with TRBD2. CDR3 sequence (DNA): TGTGCCATCTGCGATGCCGGGACTAGCGGCCCATGGGGGACCGGGGAGCTGTTTTTT. Translated, it gives CAICDAGTSGPWGTGELFF.